This T cell receptor (beta chain) was sequenced during a study of blood T cells in healthy people across ages. Study findings and constraints: In these data, TCR beta diversity tracked strongly with naive T cell percentage.

V lost 6 bases to trimming and J lost 1 base, with 15 bases between them. From germline, CDR1 is DFQATT and CDR2 SNEGSKA (reference sequence). CDR3 length equals 14 residues. It was with a sample-barcoded 5' primer and a J-beta primer mix that a second PCR of about 6 to 11 cycles was run. TCRdb recomputed calls from the 5' RACE reads with MiXCR, one row per CDR3 protein. Among hundreds of thousands of distinct CDR3 sequences listed, about a third were seen once. A word on this clonotype: The antigen is undetermined.

The sequence was collected from a woman over 75 in good health. Sequenced input: blood. The V and J genes are TRBV20-1 and TRBJ1-1; perhaps TRBD1 as D (6 bases). The CDR3 DNA is TGCAGTGCCCCAGGGGTACGTGCGAACACTGAAGCTTTCTTT. Translated: CSAPGVRANTEAFF.